The sequence of this T cell receptor (beta chain) was determined in a study of beta chain features in type 1 diabetes. The isolated RNA, all of it, was reverse transcribed, so expressed TCRB transcripts were what got sequenced. Some 3.6 million reads on average were seen across naive, central memory and regulatory T cell samples. The protocol was immunoSEQ multiplex PCR, while the TCRdb copy is restricted to in-frame clones and leaves out a portion. The table has fewer than 550,000 clones, about 10% seen once; the top ten hold 0.04% to 0.05%. Notes on this clone: Its target is not known.

Study-wide points: Compared to healthy donors, patients appeared to have naive, central memory and Treg TCRB repertoires that were more alike. Individuals with type 1 diabetes displayed fewer insertions and more deletions at VDJ junctions.

Researchers reported sorting CD4+ naive, central memory, regulatory and stem cell-like memory cells via CD45RO/CCR7/CD25/CD127/CD95/CD27. Germline CDR1 and CDR2: SGHTA and FQGNSA. Trimming stripped 5 bases from V and 4 bases from J, with 18 bases between. CDR3 size: 16 residues. This TCR derives from a woman aged 18-30 years in good health. Sequencing was done on a sample of naive CD4+ T cells from blood. V usage is TRBV7-2 and J usage is TRBJ2-1, with D possibly being TRBD1 (6 bases). The CDR3 reads CASSPVAGVIYNEQFF. In DNA form, the CDR3 reads TGTGCCAGCAGCCCCGTGGCAGGGGTTATTTACAATGAGCAGTTCTTC.